The T cell receptor beta chain under discussion was sequenced for a study of response to subunit inactivated influenza vaccine. TCRdb fed the RT-PCR reads into MiXCR, producing one record per CDR3 protein. The repertoire holds about 780,000 distinct CDR3 sequences, with less than 20% as singletons. Per germline, CDR1 LGHDT and CDR2 YNNKEL (reference sequence). Trimming took 0 bases from V and 8 from J, leaving 7 bases between them. The CDR3 contains 12 residues. As for this clonotype: The antigen remains unidentified.

Regarding the study as a whole: Authors proposed each seasonal influenza vaccination draws in few new T cells.

The source material was PBMCs from blood, sampled more than 4 days after vaccination. V gene TRBV3-1 combines with J gene TRBJ1-2, with no clear D. This TCR was sampled from a man aged 50 to 60 who received an inactivated influenza vaccine. CDR3 sequence reads: CASSQDPGGYTF. In DNA, the CDR3 is TGTGCCAGCAGCCAAGATCCTGGGGGCTACACCTTC.